Following are 10 T cell receptor beta chains from one sample sequenced in a study of cytomegalovirus exposure and HLA in healthy donors. PCR involved 60 Vbeta and 13 Jbeta primers. Some clones are missing from TCRdb's copy, which holds only in-frame ones; the method was immunoSEQ multiplex PCR. This sample has some 190,000 clones, with over 60% found just once. Specimen: PBMCs. The receptors stem from a man in his late teens or twenties in good health and CMV-seronegative.

The V and J genes are TRBV7-2 and TRBJ1-5; D gene ambiguous. Trimming stripped 7 bases from V and 4 bases from J, with 11 bases between. CDR3 size: 13 residues. CDR1 SGHTA and CDR2 FQGNSA come from the germline V gene. The CDR3 DNA follows: TGTGCCAGCATGAGGGAGCCGAATCAGCCCCAGCATTTT. Residues: CASMREPNQPQHF.

The chain uses TRBV6-1 and TRBJ1-2, with D possibly matching TRBD1 (5 bases). The V end was cut by 4 bases, the J end by 4 bases, with 13 bases between. The CDR3 covers 14 residues. Germline CDR1 is MNHNS and CDR2 is SASEGT. CDR3 region: CASSVPLGGYGYTF. Here the CDR3 DNA reads TGTGCCAGCAGTGTTCCTTTGGGGGGCTATGGCTACACCTTC.

This chain links TRBV11-3 with TRBJ2-4; D is ambiguous. The germline V gene has CDR1 SGHNT and CDR2 YENEEA. The CDR3 runs to 13 residues. V lost 5 bases to trimming and J lost 8 bases, with 13 bases between them. CDR3 protein: CASSPWAADIQYF. CDR3 in DNA: TGTGCCAGCAGCCCTTGGGCTGCCGACATTCAGTACTTC.

The CDR3 is CASSSLPRAWETQYF. The DNA for the CDR3 is TGTGCCAGCAGCTCTCTGCCGAGGGCCTGGGAGACCCAGTACTTC. The chain uses TRBV5-8 and TRBJ2-5, with TRBD2 as a possible D gene (5 bases). Trimming stripped 3 bases from V and 5 bases from J, with 17 bases between. The CDR3 is 15 amino acids. CDR1 and CDR2 from the germline V gene are SGHTS and YDEGEE.

This clone was recorded only once. The chain recombines TRBV5-1 with TRBJ1-4; 8 nucleotides align to TRBD1. From germline, CDR1 is SGHRS and CDR2 YFSETQ. The length of the CDR3 is 13 residues. With 5 bases clipped from V and 8 bases from J, the junction kept 5 bases outside the gene matches. This CDR3 is CASSSQGAEKLFF. CDR3 nucleotides: TGCGCCAGCAGTTCCCAGGGGGCAGAAAAACTGTTTTTT.

The table lists this clone with a few counts. The chain employs TRBV5-5 and TRBJ1-5; D perhaps matches TRBD1 (5 bases). V lost 0 bases to trimming and J lost 1 base, with 11 bases between them. This CDR3 contains 16 residues. CDR1 is SGHKS, CDR2 YYEKEE, per germline (reference sequence). CDR3 region: CASSLVGGRSNQPQHF. The CDR3 DNA reads TGTGCCAGCAGCTTGGTCGGGGGTAGAAGCAATCAGCCCCAGCATTTT.

The rearrangement uses TRBV6-1 and TRBJ1-3; the D is unclear. Deletions cut 3 bases from V and 0 bases from J, with 3 bases between. CDR1 and CDR2 (germline): MNHNS, SASEGT. CDR3 size: 13 residues. CDR3 loop: CASSEASGNTIYF. The CDR3 bases are TGTGCCAGCAGTGAGGCCTCTGGAAACACCATATATTTT.

This chain links TRBV9 with TRBJ2-7, with 11 bases lining up with TRBD1. CDR1 is SGDLS and CDR2 is YYNGEE in the germline V gene. CDR3 length equals 15 residues. The ends lost 1 base at V and 7 bases at J; junction bases unmatched: 7. The CDR3 loop is CASSVSGTGGTEQYF. CDR3 nucleotide sequence: TGTGCCAGCAGCGTATCCGGGACAGGGGGAACTGAGCAGTACTTC. The complete variable domain, with remaining parts taken from reference TRBV9 and TRBJ2-7, reads DSGVTQTPKHLITATGQRVTLRCSPRSGDLSVYWYQQSLDQGLQFLIQYYNGEERAKGNILERFSAQQFPDLHSELNLSSLELGDSALYFCASSVSGTGGTEQYFGPGTRLTVT.

This chain links TRBV5-1 with TRBJ2-2; TRBD2 agrees at 7 bases. The CDR3 has 17 amino acids. Germline values: CDR1 SGHRS, CDR2 YFSETQ. V shed 0 bases, J shed 0 bases, and the junction held 5 bases outside the gene matches. CDR3 nucleotides: TGCGCCAGCAGCTTGGCGGCTAGCGGAGCGAACACCGGGGAGCTGTTTTTT. Amino acid sequence: CASSLAASGANTGELFF.

The genes are TRBV18 and TRBJ1-4; 7 bases agree with TRBD1. J was trimmed by 3 bases and V by 6 bases; bases with no gene match: 4. Germline lookup yields CDR1 KGHSH and CDR2 LQKENI. CDR3 size: 14 residues. CDR3: CASSEGASNEKLFF. CDR3 coding DNA: TGTGCCAGCTCCGAGGGGGCGTCTAATGAAAAACTGTTTTTT.